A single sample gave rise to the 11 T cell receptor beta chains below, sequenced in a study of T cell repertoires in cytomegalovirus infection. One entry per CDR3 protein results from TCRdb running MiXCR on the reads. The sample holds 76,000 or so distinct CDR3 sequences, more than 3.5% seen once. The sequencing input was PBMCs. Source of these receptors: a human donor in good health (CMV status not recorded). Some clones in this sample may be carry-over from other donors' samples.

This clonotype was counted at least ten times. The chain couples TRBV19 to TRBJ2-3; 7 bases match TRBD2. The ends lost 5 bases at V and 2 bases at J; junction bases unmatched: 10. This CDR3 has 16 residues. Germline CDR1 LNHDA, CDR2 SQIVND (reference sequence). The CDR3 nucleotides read TGTGCCAGTAGTGCCCGGGCAGCGGGATCCACAGATACGCAGTATTTT. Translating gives CASSARAAGSTDTQYF.

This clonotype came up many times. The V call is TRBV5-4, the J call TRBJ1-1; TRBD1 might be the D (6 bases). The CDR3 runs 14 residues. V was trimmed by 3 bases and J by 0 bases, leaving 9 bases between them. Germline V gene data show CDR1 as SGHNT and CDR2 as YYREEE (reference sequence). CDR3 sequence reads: CASSWTVMNTEAFF. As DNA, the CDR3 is TGTGCCAGCAGCTGGACAGTCATGAACACTGAAGCTTTCTTT.

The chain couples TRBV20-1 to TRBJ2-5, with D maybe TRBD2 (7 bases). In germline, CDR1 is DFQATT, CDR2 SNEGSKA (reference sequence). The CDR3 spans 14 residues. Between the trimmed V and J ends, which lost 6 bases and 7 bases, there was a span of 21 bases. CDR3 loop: CSADIGGGGGTQYF. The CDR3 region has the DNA TGCAGTGCGGATATAGGAGGGGGGGGGGGGACCCAGTACTTC.

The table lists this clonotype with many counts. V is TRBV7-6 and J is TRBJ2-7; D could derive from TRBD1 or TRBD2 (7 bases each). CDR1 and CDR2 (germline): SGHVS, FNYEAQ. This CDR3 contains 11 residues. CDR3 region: CGADREGEQYF. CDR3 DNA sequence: TGTGGCGCTGACAGGGAGGGCGAGCAGTACTTC.

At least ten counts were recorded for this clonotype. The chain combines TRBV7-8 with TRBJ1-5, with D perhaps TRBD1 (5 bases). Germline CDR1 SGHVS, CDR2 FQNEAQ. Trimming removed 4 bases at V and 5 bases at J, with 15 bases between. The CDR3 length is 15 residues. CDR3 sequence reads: CASSSMRDPHQPQHF. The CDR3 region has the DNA TGTGCCAGCAGCTCCATGAGGGACCCGCATCAGCCCCAGCATTTT.

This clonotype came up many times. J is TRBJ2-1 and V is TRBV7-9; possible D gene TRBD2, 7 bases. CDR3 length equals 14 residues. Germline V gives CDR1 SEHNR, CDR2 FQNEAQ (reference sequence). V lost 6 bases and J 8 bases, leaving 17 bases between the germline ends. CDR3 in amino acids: CASSWEGGGYEQFF. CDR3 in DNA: TGTGCCAGCAGTTGGGAGGGGGGGGGGTATGAGCAGTTCTTC.

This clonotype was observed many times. The CDR3 region is CASSLGRTADQPQHF. The CDR3, as DNA: TGTGCCAGCAGCTTAGGTAGGACAGCAGATCAGCCCCAGCATTTT. The chain employs TRBV7-6 and TRBJ1-5; D perhaps matches TRBD1 (6 bases). This CDR3 has 15 residues. Germline loops: CDR1 SGHVS, CDR2 FNYEAQ. V lost 1 base to trimming and J lost 5 bases, with 12 bases between them.

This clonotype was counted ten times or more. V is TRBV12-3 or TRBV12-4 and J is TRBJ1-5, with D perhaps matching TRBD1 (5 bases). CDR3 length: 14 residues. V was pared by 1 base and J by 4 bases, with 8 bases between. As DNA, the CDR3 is TGTGCCAGCAGTTTAGGGGACCGAAATCAGCCCCAGCATTTT. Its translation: CASSLGDRNQPQHF.

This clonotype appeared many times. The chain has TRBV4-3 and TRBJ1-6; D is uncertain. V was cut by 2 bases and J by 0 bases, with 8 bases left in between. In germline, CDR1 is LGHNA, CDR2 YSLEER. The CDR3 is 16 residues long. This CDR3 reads CASSQRPSSYNSPLHF. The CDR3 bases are TGCGCCAGCAGCCAACGGCCAAGCTCCTATAATTCACCCCTCCACTTT.

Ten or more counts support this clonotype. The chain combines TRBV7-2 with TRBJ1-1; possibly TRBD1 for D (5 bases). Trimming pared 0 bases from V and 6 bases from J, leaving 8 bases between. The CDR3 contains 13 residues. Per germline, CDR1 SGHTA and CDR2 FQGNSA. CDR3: CASSLAGTAEAFF. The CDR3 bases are TGTGCCAGCAGCTTAGCAGGGACGGCTGAAGCTTTCTTT.

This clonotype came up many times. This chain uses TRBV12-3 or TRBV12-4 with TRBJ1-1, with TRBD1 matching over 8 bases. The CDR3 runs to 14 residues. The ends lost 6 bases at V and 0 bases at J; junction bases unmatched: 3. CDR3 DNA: TGTGCCAGCAGGGGACAGGTCATGAACACTGAAGCTTTCTTT. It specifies CASRGQVMNTEAFF.